This T cell receptor (beta chain) was recorded in a study of cytomegalovirus exposure and HLA in healthy donors. Study conclusions and caveats: A later analysis linked a missense DCLRE1C variant to TCR beta V- and J-gene trimming.

In regard to this clone: Its cognate antigen is unknown.

This PCR relied on a set of 60 Vbeta primers and 13 Jbeta primers. Data came from immunoSEQ multiplex PCR; TCRdb stores just in-frame clones and leaves some out. Here the sample spans 150,000 or so clones, approximately 86% being singletons. The source is a woman between 18 and 30 years old in good health and CMV-seronegative. Material: PBMCs.

The CDR3, as DNA: TGTGCCAGTACAGGGATGGTCGATTCACCCCTCCACTTT. This gives the protein CASTGMVDSPLHF. J is TRBJ1-6 and V is TRBV28; D perhaps matches TRBD1 (6 bases). V was pared by 9 bases and J by 8 bases, with 14 bases between. The CDR3 runs to 13 residues. CDR1 and CDR2 (germline): MDHEN, SYDVKM.